This T cell receptor beta chain appears in the sequencing data of a study of quantifying T cell responses using KT2 cells. Study-wide background: cDNA was made from DNase-treated RNA using alpha and beta constant primers.

Study-wide results and caveats: Very high KT2 spike-in numbers caused saturation in KT2 sequence detection. Input KT2 cell number predicted KT2 alpha and beta sequence counts linearly over several orders of magnitude.

An oligo carrying a UMI was ligated to the cDNA 3' end. First-round PCR used four to five cycles and beta primers RC1.1 and RC1.2 covering TRBC1 and TRBC2. TCR alpha and beta chains were handled separately starting at the second PCR. TCRdb analysed the UMI-ligation and nested PCR reads with MiXCR anew, one entry per CDR3 protein. Of roughly 38,000 distinct CDR3 sequences in the sample, about 15% were seen once. The sample is PBMC spiked with counted cells of clone KT2. V dropped 6 bases and J dropped 6 bases, with 14 bases sitting between them. This CDR3 has 13 residues. CDR1 and CDR2 from the germline V gene are MNHEY and SVGEGT. For this clonotype: What it recognizes is unknown.

The source material was PBMCs spiked with cells of the T cell clone KT2. The chain has TRBV6-2 or TRBV6-3 and TRBJ1-2, with D perhaps TRBD1 (6 bases). The TCR sequence derives from a human donor. The CDR3 nucleotides are TGTGCCAGCAGGCAGGGGACCCTAGATGGCTACACCTTC. It translates to CASRQGTLDGYTF.